Each of the 28 T cell receptor beta chains below was sequenced from the same sample in a study of T cell responses to AZD1222 COVID-19 vaccine. Measured with immunoSEQ multiplex PCR; TCRdb has only the in-frame clones, and not every one. The table records around 110,000 clones, around 85% of them present only once. The sequenced sample was peripheral blood, obtained on day 0 of MenACWY control vaccination. The receptors here all came from an adult in good health.

This clone was detected a few times. The chain employs TRBV2 and TRBJ1-1; possible D gene TRBD1, 6 bases. The CDR3 sequence is 15 residues long. V was pared by 7 bases and J by 3 bases, with 18 bases between. Germline values: CDR1 SNHLY, CDR2 FYNNEI. The CDR3 DNA reads TGTGCCAGCACAAGTGAGGGTCAGGGGTACACTGAAGCTTTCTTT. This translates into CASTSEGQGYTEAFF.

The CDR3 loop is CASSYGINYGYTF. DNA of the CDR3: TGTGCCAGCAGTTACGGCATAAACTATGGCTACACCTTC. V is TRBV6-5 and J is TRBJ1-2; D unresolved. The CDR3 loop spans 13 amino acids. Trimming pared 2 bases from V and 2 bases from J, leaving 6 bases between. Germline V lookup: CDR1 MNHEY, CDR2 SVGAGI.

The chain joins TRBV7-6 to TRBJ2-3; TRBD2 matches at 11 bases. The CDR3 extends over 17 amino acids. CDR1 is SGHVS and CDR2 is FNYEAQ in the germline V gene. V trimming: 3 bases; J trimming: 0 bases; junction bases outside the gene matches: 5. The CDR3: CASSLVGTSGSTDTQYF. The DNA for the CDR3 is TGTGCCAGCAGCTTGGTTGGGACTAGCGGAAGCACAGATACGCAGTATTTT.

The genes are TRBV6-1 and TRBJ1-1, with TRBD1 as a possible D gene (6 bases). V was trimmed by 3 bases and J by 11 bases, leaving 10 bases between them. Germline CDR1 reads MNHNS; CDR2 reads SASEGT. The CDR3 is 11 residues long. The CDR3 loop reads CASSDRGLAFF. Written as DNA, the CDR3 is TGTGCCAGCAGTGACAGGGGATTGGCTTTCTTT.

The CDR3 DNA is TGTGCCAGCAGTTGGCGTGGGGGCTACTCCTACGAGCAGTACTTC. Protein: CASSWRGGYSYEQYF. The chain uses TRBV27 and TRBJ2-7; tentatively, D is TRBD1 (6 bases). CDR3 size: 15 residues. V was cut by 4 bases and J by 0 bases, with 13 bases left in between. Germline V CDR1 and CDR2: MNHEY, SMNVEV (reference sequence).

The chain links TRBV6-2 or TRBV6-3 to TRBJ2-3; D gene ambiguous. Germline CDR1 is MNHEY and CDR2 is SVGEGT. The CDR3 sequence is 14 residues long. V dropped 2 bases and J dropped 0 bases, with 6 bases sitting between them. CDR3 in DNA: TGTGCCAGCAGTTACGGGCGGAGCACAGATACGCAGTATTTT. This gives the protein CASSYGRSTDTQYF.

The CDR3 region has the DNA TGTGCCAGCAGCCTAGGACAGACTTCTGGAAACACCATATATTTT. Its translation is CASSLGQTSGNTIYF. The chain employs TRBV5-6 and TRBJ1-3; tentative D call: TRBD1 (6 bases). V lost 4 bases and J lost 1, with 12 bases in between. The CDR3 runs to 15 residues. Germline V CDR1 and CDR2: SGHDT, YYEEEE.

CDR3 nucleotide sequence: TGTGCCACCTCCGATAACGACAGACATAAAGAGACCCAGTACTTC. The encoded protein is CATSDNDRHKETQYF. This rearrangement joins TRBV24-1 to TRBJ2-5; possible D gene TRBD1, 5 bases. V gave up 9 bases and J gave up 3 bases, with 19 bases separating them. Germline values: CDR1 KGHDR, CDR2 SFDVKD. The CDR3 sequence is 15 residues long.

The chain has TRBV6-5 and TRBJ2-2, with D perhaps TRBD2 (5 bases). The CDR3 is 15 residues long. V was pared by 7 bases and J by 5 bases, with 17 bases between. Germline CDR1 MNHEY, CDR2 SVGAGI. CDR3 in amino acids: CASKTTGVVTGELFF. The CDR3 DNA sequence: TGTGCCAGCAAGACCACCGGGGTAGTTACCGGGGAGCTGTTTTTT.

The genes are TRBV7-2 and TRBJ2-5; D might be TRBD2 (6 bases). The CDR3 runs to 15 residues. Germline assignment: CDR1 SGHTA and CDR2 FQGNSA. V gave up 5 bases and J gave up 4 bases, with 17 bases separating them. In DNA, the CDR3 is TGTGCCAGCAGCCAGCAGGGTTTGGGGGGAGAGACCCAGTACTTC. Amino acids: CASSQQGLGGETQYF.

The chain recombines TRBV2 with TRBJ2-3, with 12 bases identical to TRBD2. After removal of 2 bases from V and 3 bases from J, the junction contained 0 bases not matched to a gene. Germline V CDR1 and CDR2: SNHLY, FYNNEI. CDR3 length equals 15 residues. For the CDR3, the DNA is TGTGCCAGCAGTGAACTAGCGGGGGGGACAGATACGCAGTATTTT. This sequence encodes CASSELAGGTDTQYF.

The chain links TRBV18 to TRBJ2-6, with no clear D. V was shortened by 1 base and J by 1 base, with 5 bases between the two germline ends. Germline values: CDR1 KGHSH, CDR2 LQKENI. The length of the CDR3 is 15 residues. The CDR3 DNA follows: TGTGCCAGCTCACCACAGGGTTCTGGGGCCAACGTCCTGACTTTC. As protein: CASSPQGSGANVLTF.

The J gene is TRBJ1-2, the V gene TRBV28; possible D gene TRBD1, 5 bases. Germline lookup yields CDR1 MDHEN and CDR2 SYDVKM. Trimming cost V 4 bases and J 3 bases, with 12 bases left between them. The CDR3 has 14 residues. In DNA form, the CDR3 reads TGTGCCAGCAGTTCATGGGACGGTGACTATGGCTACACCTTC. It specifies CASSSWDGDYGYTF.

The V call is TRBV25-1, the J call TRBJ1-2, with D hard to call. From germline, CDR1 is MGHDK and CDR2 SYGVNS. The CDR3 is 13 amino acids. V lost 1 base, J lost 4 bases, and 7 bases lay in between. The CDR3 DNA reads TGTGCCAGCAGTGAATCAGGTGTCTATGGCTACACCTTC. It is translated as CASSESGVYGYTF.

The rearrangement links TRBV13 to TRBJ2-2; 9 bases match TRBD1. The CDR3 consists of 16 residues. With V trimmed by 5 bases and J by 3 bases, 7 bases remained unmatched. CDR1 is PRHDT and CDR2 is FYEKMQ in the germline V gene (reference sequence). The CDR3, as DNA: TGTGCCAGCAGCCCACAGGGGGCCGGGGACACCGGGGAGCTGTTTTTT. Residues: CASSPQGAGDTGELFF.

As DNA, the CDR3 is TGCGCCAGCAGCCAAGGGGTGTCCCCTAGCACAGATACGCAGTATTTT. It translates to CASSQGVSPSTDTQYF. The chain combines TRBV4-3 with TRBJ2-3, with no clear D. V lost 1 base and J 0 bases, leaving 11 bases between the germline ends. Per germline, CDR1 LGHNA and CDR2 YSLEER. There are 16 residues in the CDR3.

The V gene is TRBV4-3, the J gene TRBJ2-7; TRBD1 aligns across 9 bases. The V segment lost 3 bases and the J segment 4 bases; nucleotides outside the gene matches: 4. CDR3 length equals 14 residues. Germline loops: CDR1 LGHNA, CDR2 YSLEER. The CDR3 DNA follows: TGCGCCAGCAGCCAGAACAGGGGGCATTACGAGCAGTACTTC. Its protein is CASSQNRGHYEQYF.

This chain joins TRBV5-1 and TRBJ2-5, with D possibly matching TRBD1 (6 bases). This CDR3 comprises 14 residues. V dropped 0 bases and J dropped 3 bases, with 9 bases sitting between them. The germline CDR1 and CDR2 sequences are SGHRS and YFSETQ. The DNA of the CDR3 is TGCGCCAGCAGCTTGGAGGCAGGGGAAGAGACCCAGTACTTC. Amino acids: CASSLEAGEETQYF.

This clone was detected only once. V is TRBV5-4 and J is TRBJ2-7; the match to TRBD1 covers 7 bases. The junction had 9 bases not matched to a gene; V was cut back by 4 bases and J by 2 bases. The CDR3 covers 15 residues. Germline V gene sequence: CDR1 SGHNT, CDR2 YYREEE (reference sequence). This CDR3 reads CASSRPGQATYEQYF. CDR3 coding DNA: TGTGCCAGCAGCCGACCAGGACAGGCTACCTACGAGCAGTACTTC. Drawing the rest from reference TRBV5-4 and TRBJ2-7, the complete variable domain is ETGVTQSPTHLIKTRGQQVTLRCSSQSGHNTVSWYQQALGQGPQFIFQYYREEENGRGNFPPRFSGLQFPNYSSELNVNALELDDSALYLCASSRPGQATYEQYFGPGTRLTVT.

The chain couples TRBV6-1 to TRBJ1-3; no firm D call. CDR1 is MNHNS and CDR2 is SASEGT in the germline V gene. Trimming removed 0 bases from V and 8 bases from J, with 2 bases in between. This CDR3 region has 11 residues. The CDR3 is CASSEADTIYF. The CDR3 nucleotides read TGTGCCAGCAGTGAAGCGGACACCATATATTTT.

The chain employs TRBV4-2 and TRBJ2-1; perhaps D is TRBD1 or TRBD2 (5 bases each). The CDR3 contains 18 residues. Deletions cut 3 bases from V and 4 bases from J, with 22 bases between. Per the germline V gene, CDR1 is LGHNA and CDR2 is YNFKEQ. CDR3 in DNA: TGTGCCAGCAGCCAGAAATTCTCGACGGGACCTGATTACAATGAGCAGTTCTTC. This encodes CASSQKFSTGPDYNEQFF.

V usage is TRBV7-2 and J usage is TRBJ1-4, with a weak D call TRBD1 (6 bases). V was pared by 2 bases and J by 2 bases, with 21 bases between. The CDR3 totals 19 residues. Germline lookup yields CDR1 SGHTA and CDR2 FQGNSA. The CDR3 DNA is TGTGCCAGCAGCTTAAGAGGAGACAGGCGGATCGGGACTAATGAAAAACTGTTTTTT. Translation gives CASSLRGDRRIGTNEKLFF.

V is TRBV7-6 and J is TRBJ1-2; a possible D gene is TRBD1 (5 bases). The CDR3 has 15 amino acids. V lost 2 bases to trimming and J lost 4 bases, with 14 bases between them. The germline CDR1 and CDR2 sequences are SGHVS and FNYEAQ. The CDR3 reads CASSLLTTATYGYTF. CDR3 DNA: TGTGCCAGCAGCTTACTAACGACAGCAACCTATGGCTACACCTTC.

The chain links TRBV7-3 to TRBJ2-1; 12 nucleotides agree with TRBD2. J lost 3 bases, V lost 6 bases, and 3 bases had no gene match. The CDR3 runs to 15 residues. CDR1 and CDR2 (germline): SGHTA, FQGTGA. For the CDR3, the DNA is TGTGCCAGCAGGTGGACTAGCGGGGACTACAATGAGCAGTTCTTC. It codes for CASRWTSGDYNEQFF.

This clone appeared once. The rearrangement links TRBV20-1 to TRBJ1-5; perhaps TRBD1 as D (6 bases). The germline V gene has CDR1 DFQATT and CDR2 SNEGSKA (reference sequence). The germline V and J ends were trimmed by 3 bases and 0 bases, with 18 bases remaining between them. The CDR3 covers 17 residues. CDR3 sequence: CSASRTAAGLSNQPQHF. CDR3 DNA sequence: TGCAGTGCTAGTCGGACAGCGGCGGGTCTTAGCAATCAGCCCCAGCATTTT.

The V gene is TRBV7-2, the J gene TRBJ2-5; D gene uncertain. The length of the CDR3 is 14 residues. In germline, CDR1 is SGHTA, CDR2 FQGNSA. Trimming took off 1 base at V and 5 bases at J, with 11 bases between the two ends. The CDR3 bases are TGTGCCAGCAGCTTAGAAGCAGTCGGGGAGACCCAGTACTTC. Translated: CASSLEAVGETQYF.

The chain has TRBV18 and TRBJ1-3; TRBD1 might be the D (6 bases). The CDR3 runs 15 residues. V was trimmed by 6 bases and J by 4 bases, leaving 16 bases between them. Germline CDR1 and CDR2: KGHSH and LQKENI. CDR3 nucleotides: TGTGCCAGCTCGGGTACTACAGGGACAGGAAACACCATATATTTT. Translation: CASSGTTGTGNTIYF.

The chain uses TRBV5-4 and TRBJ1-3; D not certain. Germline V gene sequence: CDR1 SGHNT, CDR2 YYREEE (reference sequence). The ends were cut back, 0 bases at V and 0 bases at J, with 7 bases in the middle. The length of the CDR3 is 15 residues. Here the CDR3 reads CASSLGSPSGNTIYF. CDR3 coding DNA: TGTGCCAGCAGCTTGGGCAGCCCCTCTGGAAACACCATATATTTT.